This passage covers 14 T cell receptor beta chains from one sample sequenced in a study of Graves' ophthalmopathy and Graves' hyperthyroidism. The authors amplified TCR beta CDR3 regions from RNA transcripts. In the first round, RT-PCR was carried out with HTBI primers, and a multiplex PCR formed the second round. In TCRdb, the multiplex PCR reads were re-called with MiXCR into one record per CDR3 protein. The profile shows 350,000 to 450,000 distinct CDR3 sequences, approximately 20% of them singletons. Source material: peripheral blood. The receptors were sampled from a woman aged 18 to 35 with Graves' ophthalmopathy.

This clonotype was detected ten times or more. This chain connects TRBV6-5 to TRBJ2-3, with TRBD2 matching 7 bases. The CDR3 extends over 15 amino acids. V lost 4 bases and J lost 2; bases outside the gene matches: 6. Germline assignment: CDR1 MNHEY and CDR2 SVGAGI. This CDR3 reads CASSSGRELTDTQYF. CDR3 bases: TGTGCCAGCAGTTCGGGGCGGGAGCTCACAGATACGCAGTATTTT.

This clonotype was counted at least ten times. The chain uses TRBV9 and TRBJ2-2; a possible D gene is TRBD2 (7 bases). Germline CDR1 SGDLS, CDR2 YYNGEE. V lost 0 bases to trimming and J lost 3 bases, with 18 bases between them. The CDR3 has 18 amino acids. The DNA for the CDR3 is TGTGCCAGCAGCGTAGCTGGCAGGGGAGGGGGTTACACCGGGGAGCTGTTTTTT. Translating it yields CASSVAGRGGGYTGELFF.

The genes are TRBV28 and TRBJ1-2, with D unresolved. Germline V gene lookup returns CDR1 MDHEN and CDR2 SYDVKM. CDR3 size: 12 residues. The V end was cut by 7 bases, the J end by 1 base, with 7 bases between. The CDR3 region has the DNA TGTGCCAGCAAGGGTTTTAACTATGGCTACACCTTC. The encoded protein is CASKGFNYGYTF.

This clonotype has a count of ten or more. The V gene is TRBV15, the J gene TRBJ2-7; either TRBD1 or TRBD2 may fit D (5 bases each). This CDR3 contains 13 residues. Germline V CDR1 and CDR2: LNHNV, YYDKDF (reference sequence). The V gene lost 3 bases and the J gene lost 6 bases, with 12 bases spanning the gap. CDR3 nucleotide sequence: TGTGCCACCAGCAGTATCCCGGGGCTCGAGCAGTACTTC. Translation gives CATSSIPGLEQYF.

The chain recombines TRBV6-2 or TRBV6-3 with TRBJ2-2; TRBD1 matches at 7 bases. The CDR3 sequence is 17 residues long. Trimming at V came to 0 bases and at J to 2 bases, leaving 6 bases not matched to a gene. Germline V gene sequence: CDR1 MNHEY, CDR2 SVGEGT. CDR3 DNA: TGTGCCAGCAGTTACTCGTCAGGGGGACGCAACACCGGGGAGCTGTTTTTT. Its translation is CASSYSSGGRNTGELFF.

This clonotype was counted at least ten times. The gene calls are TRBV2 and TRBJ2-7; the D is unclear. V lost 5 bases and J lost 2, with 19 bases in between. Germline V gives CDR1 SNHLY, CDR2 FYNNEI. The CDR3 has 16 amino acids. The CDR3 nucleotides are TGTGCCAGCAGTCGAAAGGGAACGGACCTCACCTACGAGCAGTACTTC. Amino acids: CASSRKGTDLTYEQYF.

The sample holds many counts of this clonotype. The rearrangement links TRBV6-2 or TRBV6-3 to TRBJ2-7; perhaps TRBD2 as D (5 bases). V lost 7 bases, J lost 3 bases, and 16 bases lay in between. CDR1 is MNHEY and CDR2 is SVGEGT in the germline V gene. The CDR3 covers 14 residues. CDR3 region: CASTKGSGDYEQYF. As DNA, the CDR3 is TGTGCCAGCACCAAAGGGTCCGGGGACTACGAGCAGTACTTC.

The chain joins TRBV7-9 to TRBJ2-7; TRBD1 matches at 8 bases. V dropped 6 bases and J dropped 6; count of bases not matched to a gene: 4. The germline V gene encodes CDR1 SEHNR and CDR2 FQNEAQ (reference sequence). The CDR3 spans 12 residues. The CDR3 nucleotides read TGTGCCAGCAGTCGACAGGGGACCGAGCAGTACTTC. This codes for CASSRQGTEQYF.

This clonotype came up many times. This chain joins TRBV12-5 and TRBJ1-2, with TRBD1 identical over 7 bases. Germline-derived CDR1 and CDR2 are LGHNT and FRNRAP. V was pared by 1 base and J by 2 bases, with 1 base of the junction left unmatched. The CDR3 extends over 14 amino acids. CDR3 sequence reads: CASGLDRGNYGYTF. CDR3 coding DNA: TGTGCTAGTGGTTTGGACAGGGGCAACTATGGCTACACCTTC.

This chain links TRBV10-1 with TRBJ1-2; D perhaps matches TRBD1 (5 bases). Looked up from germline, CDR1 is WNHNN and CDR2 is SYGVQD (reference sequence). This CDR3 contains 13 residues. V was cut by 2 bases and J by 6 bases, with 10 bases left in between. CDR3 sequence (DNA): TGCGCCAGCAGTGAGCTCAGGGACCATGGCTACACCTTC. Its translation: CASSELRDHGYTF.

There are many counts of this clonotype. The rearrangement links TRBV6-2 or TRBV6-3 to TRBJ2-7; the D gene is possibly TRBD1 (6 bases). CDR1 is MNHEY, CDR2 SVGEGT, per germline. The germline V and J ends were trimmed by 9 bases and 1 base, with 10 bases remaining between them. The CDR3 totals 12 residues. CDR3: CASRQESYEQYF. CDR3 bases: TGTGCCAGTAGACAGGAATCCTACGAGCAGTACTTC.

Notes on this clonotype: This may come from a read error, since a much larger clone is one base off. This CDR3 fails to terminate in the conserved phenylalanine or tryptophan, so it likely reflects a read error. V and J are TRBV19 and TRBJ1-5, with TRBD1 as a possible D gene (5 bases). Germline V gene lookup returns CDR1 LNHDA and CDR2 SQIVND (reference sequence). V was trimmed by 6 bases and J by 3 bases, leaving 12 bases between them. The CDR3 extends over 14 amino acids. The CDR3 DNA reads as TGTGCCAGTAGGCCGAAGGGGTACAATCAGCCCCAGCATTCT. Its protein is CASRPKGYNQPQHS.

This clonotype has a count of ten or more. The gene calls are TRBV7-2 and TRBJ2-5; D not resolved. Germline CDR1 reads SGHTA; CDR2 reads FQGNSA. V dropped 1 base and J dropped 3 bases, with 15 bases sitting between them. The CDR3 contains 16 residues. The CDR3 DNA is TGTGCCAGCAGCTTAGAGGTGAACCTAGGGAAAGAGACCCAGTACTTC. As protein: CASSLEVNLGKETQYF.

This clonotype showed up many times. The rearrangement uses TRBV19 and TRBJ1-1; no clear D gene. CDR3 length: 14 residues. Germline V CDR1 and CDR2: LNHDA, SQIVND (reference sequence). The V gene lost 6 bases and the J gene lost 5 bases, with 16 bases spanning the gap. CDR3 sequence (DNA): TGTGCCAGTAGCCTGGGCCCAAGGAGGACTGAAGCTTTCTTT. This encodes CASSLGPRRTEAFF.